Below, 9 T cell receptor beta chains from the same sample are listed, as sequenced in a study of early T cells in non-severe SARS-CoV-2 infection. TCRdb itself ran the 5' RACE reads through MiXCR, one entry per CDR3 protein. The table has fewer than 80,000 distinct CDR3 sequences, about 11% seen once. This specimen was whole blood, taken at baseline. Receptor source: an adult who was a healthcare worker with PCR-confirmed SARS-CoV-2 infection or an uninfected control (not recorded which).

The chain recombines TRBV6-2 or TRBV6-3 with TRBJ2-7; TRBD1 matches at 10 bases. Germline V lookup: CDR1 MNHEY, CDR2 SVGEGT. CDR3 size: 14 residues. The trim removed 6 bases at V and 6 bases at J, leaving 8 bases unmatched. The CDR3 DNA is TGTGCCAGCAGGCCCGGGACAGGGGTGCGCGAGCAGTACTTC. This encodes CASRPGTGVREQYF.

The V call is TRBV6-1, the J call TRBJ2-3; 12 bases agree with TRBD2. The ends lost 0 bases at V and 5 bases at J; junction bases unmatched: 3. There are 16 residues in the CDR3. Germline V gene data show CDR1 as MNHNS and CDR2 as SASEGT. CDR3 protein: CASSEALAGGGDTQYF. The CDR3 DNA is TGTGCCAGCAGTGAAGCACTAGCGGGGGGAGGAGATACGCAGTATTTT.

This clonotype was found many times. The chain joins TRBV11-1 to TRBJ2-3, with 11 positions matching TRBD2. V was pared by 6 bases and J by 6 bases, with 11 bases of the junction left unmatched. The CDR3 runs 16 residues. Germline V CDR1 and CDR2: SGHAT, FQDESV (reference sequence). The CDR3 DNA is TGTGCCAGCAGTCAACTAGCGGGGGCCCCCCGGGATACGCAGTATTTT. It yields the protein CASSQLAGAPRDTQYF.

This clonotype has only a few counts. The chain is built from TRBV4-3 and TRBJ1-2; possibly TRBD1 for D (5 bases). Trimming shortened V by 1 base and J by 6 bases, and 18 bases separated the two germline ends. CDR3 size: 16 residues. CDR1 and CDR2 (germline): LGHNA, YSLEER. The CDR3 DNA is TGCGCCAGCAGCCAAGCCGCCGGGACGCCGGGGGATGGCTACACCTTC. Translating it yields CASSQAAGTPGDGYTF.

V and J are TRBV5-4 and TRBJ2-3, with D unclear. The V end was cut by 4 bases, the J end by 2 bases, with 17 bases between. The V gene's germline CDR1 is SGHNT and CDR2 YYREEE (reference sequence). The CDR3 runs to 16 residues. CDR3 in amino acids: CASSPYVVGNTDTQYF. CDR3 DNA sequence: TGTGCCAGCAGCCCATACGTCGTTGGGAACACAGATACGCAGTATTTT.

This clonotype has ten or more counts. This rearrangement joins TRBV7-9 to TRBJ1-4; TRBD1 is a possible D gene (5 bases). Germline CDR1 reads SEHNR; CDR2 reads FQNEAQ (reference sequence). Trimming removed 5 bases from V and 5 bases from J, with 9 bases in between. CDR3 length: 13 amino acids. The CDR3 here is CASSRDSNEKLFF. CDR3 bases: TGTGCCAGCAGCCGGGACTCAAATGAAAAACTGTTTTTT.

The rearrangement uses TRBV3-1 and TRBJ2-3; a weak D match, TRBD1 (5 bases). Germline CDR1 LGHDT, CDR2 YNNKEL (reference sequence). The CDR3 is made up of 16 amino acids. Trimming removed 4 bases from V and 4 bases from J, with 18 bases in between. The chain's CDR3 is CASSRWGQRGPDTQYF. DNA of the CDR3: TGTGCCAGCAGCCGTTGGGGCCAGCGAGGTCCAGATACGCAGTATTTT.

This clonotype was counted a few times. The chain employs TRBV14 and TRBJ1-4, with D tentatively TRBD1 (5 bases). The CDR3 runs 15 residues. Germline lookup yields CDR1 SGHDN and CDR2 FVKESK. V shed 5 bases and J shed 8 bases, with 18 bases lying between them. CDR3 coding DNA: TGTGCCAGCAGCTTAAGAACAGGTTCGTTGGAAAAACTGTTTTTT. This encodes CASSLRTGSLEKLFF.

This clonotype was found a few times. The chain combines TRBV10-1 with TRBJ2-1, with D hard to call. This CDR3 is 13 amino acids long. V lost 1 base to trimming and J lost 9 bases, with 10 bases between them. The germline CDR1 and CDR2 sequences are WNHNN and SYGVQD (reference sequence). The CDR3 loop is CASSEWTLGEQFF. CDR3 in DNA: TGCGCCAGCAGTGAGTGGACCTTGGGTGAGCAGTTCTTC.